A selection of T cell receptor beta chains follows, all from one sample in a study of T cells in Graves' hyperthyroidism and ophthalmopathy. TCRdb processed the multiplex PCR reads anew with MiXCR; each CDR3 protein has one entry. Of more than 300,000 distinct CDR3 sequences in the sample, 13% were seen once. The specimen sequenced was blood. The receptors derive from a woman aged 18-29 years with Graves' hyperthyroidism. Both conserved end residues are part of each CDR3. The D gene is left open where the match is weak. Clone sizes are given selectively: once, few, many, or a class where the clone is expanded.

d_call	v_call	j_call	clone_size	cdr3_nt	cdr3_aa
-	TRBV3-1	TRBJ2-3	many	TGTGCCAGCAGCCAAGGGCTAGTAGGAGATACGCAGTATTTT	CASSQGLVGDTQYF
TRBD2	TRBV28	TRBJ2-1	many	TGTGCCAGCAGAAGAGGACCGGGACTAGCGGGGGTCACCAATGAGCAGTTCTTC	CASRRGPGLAGVTNEQFF
-	TRBV5-1	TRBJ2-1	many	TGCGCCAGCGGAGAGGGTTCTCAACTCTACAATGAGCAGTTCTTC	CASGEGSQLYNEQFF
-	TRBV12-3/TRBV12-4	TRBJ1-6	few	TGTGCCAGCAGTTTATCGGGACTCCCAAATTCACCCCTCCACTTT	CASSLSGLPNSPLHF
-	TRBV6-1	TRBJ1-1	many	TGTGCCAGCATCATCCCAGGAGTGAACACTGAAGCTTTCTTT	CASIIPGVNTEAFF
-	TRBV20-1	TRBJ2-7	many	TGCAGTGCCGCTTTTTACGGGCCCGACGAGCAGTACTTC	CSAAFYGPDEQYF
-	TRBV27	TRBJ1-6	many	TGTGCCAGCAGTTTATCAACCACCGGGGGCTCACCCCTCCACTTT	CASSLSTTGGSPLHF
TRBD1	TRBV7-9	TRBJ2-7	-	TGTGCCAGCAGCCCCCGGACAGGGGCGTCATCATACGAGCAGTACTTC	CASSPRTGASSYEQYF
-	TRBV6-1	TRBJ1-1	many	TGTGCCAGCTACTTACTGGGGGGCACTGAAGCTTTCTTT	CASYLLGGTEAFF
-	TRBV11-2	TRBJ1-1	many	TGTGCCAGCAGCTTTATGAACACTGAAGCTTTCTTT	CASSFMNTEAFF
TRBD1	TRBV25-1	TRBJ1-1	few	TGTGCCAGCAGTGAGGACAGGGAGTCCACTGAAGCTTTCTTT	CASSEDRESTEAFF
TRBD1	TRBV2	TRBJ1-1	-	TGTGCCAGCAGGGAGACAGGGTGGGTCACTGAAGCTTTCTTT	CASRETGWVTEAFF